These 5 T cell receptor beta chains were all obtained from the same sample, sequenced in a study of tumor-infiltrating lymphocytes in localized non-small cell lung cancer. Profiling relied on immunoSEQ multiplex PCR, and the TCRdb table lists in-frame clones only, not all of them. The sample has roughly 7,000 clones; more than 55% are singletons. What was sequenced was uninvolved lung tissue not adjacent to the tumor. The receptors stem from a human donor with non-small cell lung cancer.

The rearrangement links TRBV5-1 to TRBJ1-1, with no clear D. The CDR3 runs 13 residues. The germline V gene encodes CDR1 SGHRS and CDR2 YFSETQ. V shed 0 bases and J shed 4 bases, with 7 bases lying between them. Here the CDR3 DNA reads TGCGCCAGCAGCTTGGGTTCAATCACTGAAGCTTTCTTT. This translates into CASSLGSITEAFF.

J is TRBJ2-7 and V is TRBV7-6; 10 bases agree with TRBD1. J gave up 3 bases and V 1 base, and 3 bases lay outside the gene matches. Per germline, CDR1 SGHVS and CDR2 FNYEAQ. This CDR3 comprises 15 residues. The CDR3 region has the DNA TGTGCCAGCAGCTTAGGGACAGGGGGTCGCTACGAGCAGTACTTC. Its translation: CASSLGTGGRYEQYF. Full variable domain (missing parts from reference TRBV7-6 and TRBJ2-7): GAGVSQSPRYKVTKRGQDVALRCDPISGHVSLYWYRQALGQGPEFLTYFNYEAQQDKSGLPNDRFSAERPEGSISTLTIQRTEQRDSAMYRCASSLGTGGRYEQYFGPGTRLTVT.

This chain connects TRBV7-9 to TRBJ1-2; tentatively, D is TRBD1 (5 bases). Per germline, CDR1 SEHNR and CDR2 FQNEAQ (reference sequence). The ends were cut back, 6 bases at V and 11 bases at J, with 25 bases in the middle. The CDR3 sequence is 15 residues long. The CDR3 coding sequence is TGTGCCAGCAGTCCCTGGGATGTACAGGCGTGGTGGTACACCTTC. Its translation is CASSPWDVQAWWYTF.

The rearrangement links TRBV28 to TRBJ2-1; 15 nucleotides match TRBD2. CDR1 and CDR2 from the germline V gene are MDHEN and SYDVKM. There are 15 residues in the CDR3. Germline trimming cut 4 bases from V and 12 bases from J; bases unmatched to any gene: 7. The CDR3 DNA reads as TGTGCCAGCAGTTACCGGACTAGCGGGGGGGCTGCGCAGTTCTTC. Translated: CASSYRTSGGAAQFF.

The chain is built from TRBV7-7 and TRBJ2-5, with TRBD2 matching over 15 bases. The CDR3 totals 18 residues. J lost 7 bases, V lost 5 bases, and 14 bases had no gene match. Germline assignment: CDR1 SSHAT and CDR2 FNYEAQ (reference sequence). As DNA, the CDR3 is TGTGCCAGCAGCCAAGGGACTAGCGGGGGGCCAATCTTGGGGACCCAGTACTTC. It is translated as CASSQGTSGGPILGTQYF.